Presented here are 5 T cell receptor beta chains from one specimen sequenced in a study of human T cells and chemical hapten exposure. Using its own MiXCR run on the RACE reads, TCRdb lists one record per CDR3 protein. The sample gives about 84,000 distinct CDR3 sequences, 9.5% to 14% of which show up once; roughly 3.7% is in the top ten. Noted time point: patch test 3, about 24 weeks after DPC sensitization. Noted treatment: therapeutic diphenylcyclopropenone sensitization with weekly scalp DPC. Sequencing used whole blood, obtained in connection with sensitization to the hapten diphenylcyclopropenone (DPC). The source is a woman aged 45 to 65 with alopecia areata. Some clones in this sample may be carry-over from other donors' samples.

Many counts were recorded for this clonotype. The V call is TRBV7-3, the J call TRBJ2-2, with D unclear. This CDR3 is built from 14 residues. In germline, CDR1 is SGHTA, CDR2 FQGTGA. The germline V and J ends were trimmed by 1 base and 4 bases, with 7 bases remaining between them. The CDR3 bases are TGTGCCAGCAGCTTAAATGGTCCCACCGGGGAGCTGTTTTTT. Its protein product is CASSLNGPTGELFF.

This chain uses TRBV7-9 with TRBJ2-3, with TRBD2 matching 13 bases. V trimming: 6 bases; J trimming: 3 bases; junction bases outside the gene matches: 6. There are 16 residues in the CDR3. Germline CDR1 reads SEHNR; CDR2 reads FQNEAQ (reference sequence). CDR3 protein: CASSEGTSGMTDTQYF. In nucleotides, the CDR3 is TGTGCCAGCAGTGAAGGGACTAGCGGGATGACAGATACGCAGTATTTT.

There are a few counts of this clonotype. V gene TRBV11-2 combines with J gene TRBJ1-1; D remains ambiguous. There are 15 residues in the CDR3. Germline assignment: CDR1 SGHAT and CDR2 FQNNGV. V was cut by 10 bases and J by 1 base, with 19 bases left in between. Here the CDR3 reads CATKGRTNRNTEAFF. CDR3 DNA: TGTGCCACTAAAGGACGTACTAACCGGAACACTGAAGCTTTCTTT.

Ten or more counts support this clonotype. This rearrangement joins TRBV12-3 or TRBV12-4 to TRBJ2-7; perhaps TRBD2 as D (5 bases). This CDR3 has 11 amino acids. Between the trimmed V and J ends, which lost 7 bases and 6 bases, there was a span of 10 bases. The CDR3 coding sequence is TGTGCCAGCAAAGCCCGGGGCGAGCAGTACTTC. Its translation is CASKARGEQYF.

This clonotype was picked up a small number of times. This chain connects TRBV12-3 or TRBV12-4 to TRBJ2-2, with D possibly matching TRBD1 (5 bases). The CDR3 spans 14 residues. The V end lost 3 bases, the J end lost 7 bases, and 12 bases lay between the germline ends. CDR3 residues: CASSLAGHGGELFF. The CDR3 DNA sequence: TGTGCCAGCAGTTTGGCAGGGCACGGCGGGGAGCTGTTTTTT.